This TCR beta chain is drawn from a study of blood T cell repertoires in COVID-19. Methods used by the authors: Scientists estimated how many nucleated cells there were by amplifying reference gene primers. Assay: immunoSEQ multiplex PCR; the TCRdb copy retains only in-frame clones and omits some. The V and J calls and clone size are taken from that table; D and trimming were inferred from the DNA. This table has about 190,000 clones, less than 85% appearing once. This CDR3 has 12 residues. With 5 bases removed from V and 3 bases from J, the gap between germline ends came to 7 bases. The clonotype originates from a woman between 45 and 65 years old with acute or convalescent COVID-19. Sample: peripheral blood. The chain combines TRBV12-3 or TRBV12-4 with TRBJ1-2; D is undetermined. This CDR3 reads CASSADYYGYTF. DNA of the CDR3: TGTGCCAGCAGTGCCGACTACTATGGCTACACCTTC.